This entry lists 27 T cell receptor beta chains sequenced from one sample in a study of healthy donors' naive CD4 and CD8 T cells. A linear amplification protocol produced the TCR libraries from roughly 550 ng of total RNA. TCRdb re-derived calls from the reads in MiXCR, one entry per CDR3 protein. The sample lists approximately 180,000 distinct CDR3 sequences, around 74% occurring once. Sequencing was done on a sample of naive CD4+ and CD8+ T cells sorted from blood, pooled from several donors. Receptor source: a pool of human donors in good health; the sample pools cells from several healthy donors.

The V call is TRBV11-2, the J call TRBJ1-1; no reliable D call. Germline V gene data show CDR1 as SGHAT and CDR2 as FQNNGV. The germline V and J ends were trimmed by 2 bases and 3 bases, with 7 bases remaining between them. This CDR3 region has 13 residues. CDR3 sequence (DNA): TGTGCCAGCAGCTTAAGGCGTGACACTGAAGCTTTCTTT. This codes for CASSLRRDTEAFF.

The chain combines TRBV20-1 with TRBJ1-2; D not resolved. The CDR3 totals 11 residues. Germline CDR1 reads DFQATT; CDR2 reads SNEGSKA (reference sequence). The ends were cut back, 7 bases at V and 0 bases at J, with 6 bases in the middle. In DNA, the CDR3 is TGCAGTGGGAATGCTAACTATGGCTACACCTTC. It codes for CSGNANYGYTF.

This rearrangement joins TRBV6-5 to TRBJ2-7, with D perhaps matching TRBD1 or TRBD2 (6 bases each). V was pared by 7 bases and J by 7 bases, with 17 bases between. The CDR3 length is 13 residues. CDR1 is MNHEY and CDR2 is SVGAGI in the germline V gene. DNA of the CDR3: TGTGCCAGCACGCGGGACACCCGGGGAGAGCAGTACTTC. It translates to CASTRDTRGEQYF.

The genes are TRBV18 and TRBJ1-6, with D hard to call. The germline CDR1 and CDR2 sequences are KGHSH and LQKENI. V lost 2 bases and J lost 3, with 11 bases in between. The CDR3 contains 16 residues. CDR3: CASSPSQSVYNSPLHF. The DNA for the CDR3 is TGTGCCAGCTCACCATCCCAGTCCGTCTATAATTCACCCCTCCACTTT.

This clonotype appeared a few times. The CDR3 coding sequence is TGTGCCAGCAGCTGGGACAGGTATAATTCACCCCTCCACTTT. This translates into CASSWDRYNSPLHF. The genes are TRBV5-6 and TRBJ1-6; 8 bases match TRBD1. Losses at the gene ends were 3 bases for V and 4 bases for J; bases not matched to a gene: 0. The CDR3 has 14 amino acids. CDR1 and CDR2 from the germline V gene are SGHDT and YYEEEE.

The chain joins TRBV19 to TRBJ2-2, with TRBD1 matching over 8 bases. The CDR3 is 19 amino acids. Germline V gives CDR1 LNHDA, CDR2 SQIVND (reference sequence). V was clipped by 3 bases and J by 2 bases; unmatched bases: 14. The DNA of the CDR3 is TGTGCCAGTAGTATTGGGCGGACAGGGTCCCTCCCCAACACCGGGGAGCTGTTTTTT. It encodes CASSIGRTGSLPNTGELFF.

CDR3 in DNA: TGTGCCAGTAGTATAGTGGACAGGGTGGACAATGAGCAGTTCTTC. Residues: CASSIVDRVDNEQFF. The V call is TRBV19, the J call TRBJ2-1; 8 nucleotides line up with TRBD1. The J segment lost 5 bases and the V segment lost 1 base, leaving 4 bases of the junction unmatched. This CDR3 spans 15 amino acids. Per germline, CDR1 LNHDA and CDR2 SQIVND (reference sequence).

The chain carries TRBV29-1 and TRBJ1-1; tentatively, D is TRBD1 (6 bases). The CDR3 covers 16 residues. Trimming removed 1 base at V and 0 bases at J, with 15 bases between. CDR1 is SQVTM and CDR2 is ANQGSEA in the germline V gene. The CDR3: CSVEVFAGQLNTEAFF. The CDR3 DNA is TGCAGCGTTGAAGTCTTCGCAGGACAGCTGAACACTGAAGCTTTCTTT.

The rearrangement uses TRBV7-8 and TRBJ2-7; D unclear. V was clipped by 4 bases and J by 2 bases, with 12 bases between them. This CDR3 contains 14 residues. Germline values: CDR1 SGHVS, CDR2 FQNEAQ. Written as DNA, the CDR3 is TGTGCCAGCAGCTCCCCTCGAAAGCCCTACGAGCAGTACTTC. It encodes CASSSPRKPYEQYF.

As concerns this clonotype: The conserved closing phenylalanine or tryptophan is absent in this CDR3, likely reflecting a read error. V gene TRBV20-1 combines with J gene TRBJ1-2; D not certain. Germline lookup yields CDR1 DFQATT and CDR2 SNEGSKA (reference sequence). V lost 0 bases, J lost 6 bases, and 14 bases lay in between. CDR3 length: 14 residues. CDR3 loop: CSARDPKQFDGYTL. In DNA form, the CDR3 reads TGCAGTGCTAGAGATCCTAAACAGTTCGATGGCTACACCCTC.

The V call is TRBV19, the J call TRBJ1-6, with unresolved D. This CDR3 has 13 residues. Germline lookup yields CDR1 LNHDA and CDR2 SQIVND (reference sequence). V lost 5 bases to trimming and J lost 14 bases, with 16 bases between them. The CDR3 is CASSDRAVRALHF. The CDR3 nucleotides read TGTGCCAGTAGTGACCGCGCGGTTCGGGCCCTCCACTTT.

This clonotype came up once. One end of the junction is discordant with germline, which a read error may explain. The chain carries TRBV30 and TRBJ1-1; the D is unclear. Germline V gene data show CDR1 as GTSNPN and CDR2 as SVGIG (reference sequence). The CDR3 spans 14 residues. The CDR3 DNA follows: TGTGCCTGGAGTTTAGGCTGGTTGAACACTGAAGCCTTCTTT. Its protein product is CAWSLGWLNTEAFF.

The CDR3: CSVGTGDSSGNTIYF. CDR3 DNA sequence: TGCAGCGTTGGGACAGGGGATAGCTCTGGAAACACCATATATTTT. The chain has TRBV29-1 and TRBJ1-3; 9 positions match TRBD1. This CDR3 is 15 amino acids long. Germline CDR1 SQVTM, CDR2 ANQGSEA. Losses at the gene ends were 4 bases for V and 0 bases for J; bases not matched to a gene: 4.

The chain is built from TRBV6-1 and TRBJ1-2; a possible D gene is TRBD1 (5 bases). Between the trimmed V and J ends, which lost 2 bases and 4 bases, there was a span of 14 bases. CDR1 is MNHNS, CDR2 SASEGT, per germline. The CDR3 sequence is 15 residues long. CDR3 nucleotide sequence: TGTGCCAGCAGTGAAATCCCAGGGACTAGCTATGGCTACACCTTC. Translating gives CASSEIPGTSYGYTF.

This chain uses TRBV29-1 with TRBJ2-5; 7 nucleotides align to TRBD1. The V and J ends lost 8 bases and 3 bases, in that order; junction bases with no gene match: 9. The CDR3 has 13 residues. Germline V gene data show CDR1 as SQVTM and CDR2 as ANQGSEA. CDR3 in DNA: TGCAGCACTGAGACAGGGAACGAAGAGACCCAGTACTTC. This codes for CSTETGNEETQYF. Full variable domain (outside the CDR3, taken from reference TRBV29-1 and TRBJ2-5): SAVISQKPSRDICQRGTSLTIQCQVDSQVTMMFWYRQQPGQSLTLIATANQGSEATYESGFVIDKFPISRPNLTFSTLTVSNMSPEDSSIYLCSTETGNEETQYFGPGTRLLVL.

This clonotype was counted only a few times. The J gene is TRBJ1-1, the V gene TRBV29-1; D is possibly TRBD1 (6 bases). CDR3 length: 13 residues. CDR1 SQVTM and CDR2 ANQGSEA come from the germline V gene. V was clipped by 6 bases and J by 0 bases, with 11 bases between them. The CDR3 DNA is TGCAGCGTGGTGGGACACTTGAACACTGAAGCTTTCTTT. Translating it yields CSVVGHLNTEAFF.

This CDR3 reads CASSYMWAKNNEQFF. As DNA, the CDR3 is TGTGCCAGCAGTTATATGTGGGCCAAGAACAATGAGCAGTTCTTC. The gene calls are TRBV6-5 and TRBJ2-1; D unclear. V was clipped by 3 bases and J by 5 bases, with 14 bases between them. The CDR3 loop spans 15 amino acids. Germline CDR1 MNHEY, CDR2 SVGAGI.

The chain is built from TRBV30 and TRBJ2-3; weak D call: TRBD2 (5 bases). The CDR3 has 15 residues. The germline V gene encodes CDR1 GTSNPN and CDR2 SVGIG (reference sequence). V lost 2 bases and J lost 2, with 14 bases in between. Written as DNA, the CDR3 is TGTGCCTGGAGTTCCCAGGACTGGTCCACAGATACGCAGTATTTT. Its protein product is CAWSSQDWSTDTQYF.

The V call is TRBV29-1, the J call TRBJ1-2, with D tentatively TRBD1 (5 bases). This CDR3 is 12 amino acids long. Trimming removed 3 bases from V and 8 bases from J, with 13 bases in between. Germline assignment: CDR1 SQVTM and CDR2 ANQGSEA. CDR3 in amino acids: CSVEARVAGYTF. The CDR3 nucleotides are TGCAGCGTTGAGGCCAGGGTAGCAGGCTACACCTTC.

This clonotype appeared once. The germline gene is not matched at one end of the junction; a read error may be the cause. The gene calls are TRBV11-1 and TRBJ2-7; D possibly corresponds to TRBD2 (5 bases). Germline V gives CDR1 SGHAT, CDR2 FQDESV (reference sequence). The CDR3 length is 14 residues. CDR3 in amino acids: CAGSSGEGYHEQYF. CDR3 nucleotide sequence: TGTGCCGGCAGCTCAGGAGAGGGCTACCACGAGCAGTACTTC.

The gene calls are TRBV29-1 and TRBJ1-2; D call uncertain. CDR1 SQVTM and CDR2 ANQGSEA come from the germline V gene. The CDR3 loop spans 13 amino acids. V was trimmed by 3 bases and J by 7 bases, leaving 15 bases between them. CDR3 DNA sequence: TGCAGCGTTGAGACCGAGATCCACTGTGGCTACACCTTC. Its protein is CSVETEIHCGYTF.

The chain recombines TRBV6-2 or TRBV6-3 with TRBJ2-7, with TRBD2 as a possible D gene (5 bases). Germline V gene data show CDR1 as MNHEY and CDR2 as SVGEGT. CDR3 length: 18 amino acids. Trimming pared 6 bases from V and 4 bases from J, leaving 28 bases between. The CDR3 sequence is CASSKTREMSVRRYEQYF. CDR3 coding DNA: TGTGCCAGCAGCAAAACGAGGGAGATGTCGGTCAGGAGATACGAGCAGTACTTC.

V gene TRBV4-1 combines with J gene TRBJ1-6; unclear D gene. Germline CDR1 and CDR2: MGHRA and YSYEKL. The CDR3 is made up of 15 amino acids. V was trimmed by 3 bases and J by 2 bases, leaving 8 bases between them. Written as DNA, the CDR3 is TGCGCCAGCAGCCAGCCAAGCCCCTATAATTCACCCCTCCACTTT. This encodes CASSQPSPYNSPLHF.

The chain joins TRBV19 to TRBJ2-2; possibly TRBD1 or TRBD2 for D (5 bases each). V lost 7 bases, J lost 8 bases, and 17 bases lay in between. Germline V gene data show CDR1 as LNHDA and CDR2 as SQIVND (reference sequence). This CDR3 has 14 amino acids. CDR3 in amino acids: CASILGPLGGELFF. The CDR3 DNA reads as TGTGCCAGTATATTGGGGCCACTAGGAGGGGAGCTGTTTTTT.

The sample holds a few counts of this clonotype. This sequence joins TRBV29-1 and TRBJ2-3, with a weak D call TRBD2 (5 bases). The CDR3 runs to 16 residues. Germline V gives CDR1 SQVTM, CDR2 ANQGSEA. The V gene lost 0 bases and the J gene lost 1 base, with 14 bases spanning the gap. For the CDR3, the DNA is TGCAGCGTTGAAGATACCAAGAGGGCCGGCACAGATACGCAGTATTTT. It encodes CSVEDTKRAGTDTQYF.

This clonotype was observed a few times. The chain carries TRBV2 and TRBJ2-3, with TRBD2 matching over 9 bases. The V gene end was trimmed by 6 bases and the J gene end by 4 bases; junction bases not matched to a gene: 5. Germline CDR1 and CDR2: SNHLY and FYNNEI. This CDR3 spans 14 amino acids. The CDR3 reads CASSLAGISDTQYF. CDR3 coding DNA: TGTGCCAGCAGCCTAGCGGGGATATCAGATACGCAGTATTTT.

This chain uses TRBV6-5 with TRBJ1-1, with 7 bases lining up with TRBD1. V trimming: 7 bases; J trimming: 4 bases; junction bases outside the gene matches: 9. This CDR3 region has 14 residues. The germline V gene has CDR1 MNHEY and CDR2 SVGAGI. The CDR3 reads CASTSGQKATEAFF. The CDR3 DNA reads TGTGCCAGCACCTCGGGACAGAAGGCCACTGAAGCTTTCTTT.